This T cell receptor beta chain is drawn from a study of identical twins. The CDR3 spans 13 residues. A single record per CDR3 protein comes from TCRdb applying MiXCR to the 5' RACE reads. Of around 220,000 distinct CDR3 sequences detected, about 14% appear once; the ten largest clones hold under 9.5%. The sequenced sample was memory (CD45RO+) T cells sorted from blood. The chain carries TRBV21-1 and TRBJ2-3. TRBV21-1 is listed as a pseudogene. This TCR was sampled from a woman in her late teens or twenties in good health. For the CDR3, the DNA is TGTGCCAGCAGCGTGGGGAACACAGATACGCAGTATTTT. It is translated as CASSVGNTDTQYF.